Listed here are 21 T cell receptor beta chains from one sample, sequenced in a study of human T cells and chemical hapten exposure. Time point meaning: patch test 3, about 24 weeks after DPC sensitization. Treatment reported: therapeutic diphenylcyclopropenone sensitization with weekly scalp DPC. One entry per CDR3 protein results from TCRdb running MiXCR on the RACE reads. The sample shows 50,000 to 80,000 distinct CDR3 sequences, roughly 9.6% of them seen only once. Sequenced material: whole blood, taken in connection with sensitization to the hapten diphenylcyclopropenone (DPC). These receptors came from a woman in her twenties or thirties with alopecia areata. Some clones in this sample may be carry-over from other donors' samples.

The rearrangement uses TRBV9 and TRBJ2-1; 14 nucleotides align to TRBD2. The CDR3 contains 16 residues. J gave up 5 bases and V 4 bases, and 5 bases lay outside the gene matches. Looked up from germline, CDR1 is SGDLS and CDR2 is YYNGEE. CDR3 amino acids: CASSMGLAGADNEQFF. The CDR3 nucleotides are TGTGCCAGCAGCATGGGACTAGCGGGAGCTGACAATGAGCAGTTCTTC.

Written as DNA, the CDR3 is TGCGCCAGCAGCTCACAGGGATGGGACACCGGGGAGCTGTTTTTT. As protein: CASSSQGWDTGELFF. The chain combines TRBV5-1 with TRBJ2-2, with a possible D match to TRBD1 (6 bases). Per germline, CDR1 SGHRS and CDR2 YFSETQ. CDR3 length: 15 amino acids. Trimming took off 3 bases at V and 3 bases at J, with 12 bases between the two ends.

The table lists this clonotype with a few counts. V usage is TRBV27 and J usage is TRBJ2-7; no firm D call. CDR1 and CDR2 from the germline V gene are MNHEY and SMNVEV (reference sequence). This CDR3 has 13 amino acids. V was pared by 1 base and J by 2 bases, with 6 bases between. CDR3 loop: CASSLYFAYEQYF. CDR3 in DNA: TGTGCCAGCAGTTTATATTTCGCCTACGAGCAGTACTTC.

The chain uses TRBV11-2 and TRBJ2-3, with D hard to call. The germline V and J ends were trimmed by 5 bases and 6 bases, with 12 bases remaining between them. The germline V gene has CDR1 SGHAT and CDR2 FQNNGV. The CDR3 consists of 13 residues. The DNA of the CDR3 is TGTGCCAGCAGCGACGGTGTTCGGGATACGCAGTATTTT. Translation: CASSDGVRDTQYF.

The sample holds a few counts of this clonotype. The chain has TRBV28 and TRBJ1-5, with D uncertain. Germline values: CDR1 MDHEN, CDR2 SYDVKM. The CDR3 extends over 13 amino acids. Deletions cut 6 bases from V and 11 bases from J, with 17 bases between. CDR3 protein: CASSLNVGDTQHF. CDR3 nucleotide sequence: TGTGCCAGCAGCCTAAACGTCGGAGATACCCAGCATTTT.

In this sample, this clonotype turned up many times. J is TRBJ1-5 and V is TRBV7-2; perhaps TRBD1 as D (5 bases). This CDR3 is built from 15 residues. Germline values: CDR1 SGHTA, CDR2 FQGNSA. With 4 bases removed from V and 0 bases from J, the gap between germline ends came to 10 bases. The CDR3 region is CASSWGPYSNQPQHF. CDR3 DNA: TGTGCCAGCAGCTGGGGACCGTATAGCAATCAGCCCCAGCATTTT. The whole variable domain, remainder taken from reference TRBV7-2 and TRBJ1-5, is GAGVSQSPSNKVTEKGKDVELRCDPISGHTALYWYRQSLGQGLEFLIYFQGNSAPDKSGLPSDRFSAERTGGSVSTLTIQRTQQEDSAVYLCASSWGPYSNQPQHFGDGTRLSIL.

Ten or more counts support this clonotype. The rearrangement joins TRBV29-1 to TRBJ1-2, with D perhaps TRBD1 (5 bases). CDR3 size: 13 residues. CDR1 is SQVTM, CDR2 ANQGSEA, per germline. Trimming removed 4 bases from V and 2 bases from J, with 11 bases in between. The CDR3 sequence is CSVAREANYGYTF. The CDR3 bases are TGCAGCGTTGCCAGGGAAGCCAACTATGGCTACACCTTC.

The rearrangement joins TRBV7-9 to TRBJ2-2; D ambiguous. Germline CDR1 SEHNR, CDR2 FQNEAQ (reference sequence). The CDR3 covers 11 residues. V shed 3 bases and J shed 5 bases, with 1 base lying between them. The CDR3 coding sequence is TGTGCCAGCAGCTTTACCGGGGAGCTGTTTTTT. This gives the protein CASSFTGELFF.

This clonotype has more than one count but fewer than ten. V and J are TRBV2 and TRBJ2-3; the D gene could be TRBD1 or TRBD2 (5 bases each). Germline-derived CDR1 and CDR2 are SNHLY and FYNNEI. The CDR3 covers 16 residues. V was clipped by 1 base and J by 2 bases, with 13 bases between them. This chain's CDR3 is CASSEGRGPFTDTQYF. The CDR3 bases are TGTGCCAGCAGTGAAGGTCGGGGACCTTTCACAGATACGCAGTATTTT.

The V and J genes are TRBV7-9 and TRBJ2-7, with 8 bases lining up with TRBD2. This CDR3 has 17 residues. The J segment lost 0 bases and the V segment lost 4 bases, leaving 11 bases of the junction unmatched. Per the germline V gene, CDR1 is SEHNR and CDR2 is FQNEAQ (reference sequence). DNA for the CDR3: TGTGCCAGCAGCTCCCCTCCGGGACTAGTTTCCTCCTACGAGCAGTACTTC. Translated, it gives CASSSPPGLVSSYEQYF.

This clonotype was recorded a few times. The chain combines TRBV7-2 with TRBJ1-4; possibly TRBD1 for D (5 bases). The CDR3 runs 13 residues. V was clipped by 6 bases and J by 5 bases, with 10 bases between them. The germline V gene encodes CDR1 SGHTA and CDR2 FQGNSA. Here the CDR3 reads CASRARDNEKLFF. Written as DNA, the CDR3 is TGTGCCAGCAGGGCGCGGGACAATGAAAAACTGTTTTTT.

The chain is built from TRBV15 and TRBJ2-5, with TRBD2 identical over 9 bases. V shed 3 bases and J 5 bases; nucleotides not matched to a gene: 7. The CDR3 is 15 residues long. CDR1 and CDR2 (germline): LNHNV, YYDKDF (reference sequence). The CDR3 reads CATSSGSGSSETQYF. The CDR3 DNA is TGTGCCACCAGCAGCGGTAGCGGGAGCAGTGAGACCCAGTACTTC.

There are a few counts of this clonotype. The chain recombines TRBV11-2 with TRBJ2-2, with TRBD2 matching 8 bases. This CDR3 is built from 15 residues. From germline, CDR1 is SGHAT and CDR2 FQNNGV. J was trimmed by 5 bases and V by 1 base; bases with no gene match: 3. The CDR3 DNA is TGTGCCAGCAGCTTAGCCGGGAGGGCGACCGGGGAGCTGTTTTTT. It is translated as CASSLAGRATGELFF.

The V call is TRBV7-8, the J call TRBJ2-4; 9 nucleotides line up with TRBD1. The V and J ends lost 0 bases and 0 bases, in that order; junction bases with no gene match: 3. Germline CDR1 is SGHVS and CDR2 is FQNEAQ. The CDR3 covers 17 residues. The CDR3 is CASSLARTGVAKNIQYF. The DNA for the CDR3 is TGTGCCAGCAGCTTAGCGCGGACAGGGGTAGCCAAAAACATTCAGTACTTC.

This clonotype was found a few times. Here the CDR3 DNA reads TGCGCCAGCAGCCAAGGGACAGGGGGTAATGAGCAGTTCTTC. It translates to CASSQGTGGNEQFF. The gene calls are TRBV4-3 and TRBJ2-1; 10 nucleotides align to TRBD1. Per germline, CDR1 LGHNA and CDR2 YSLEER. V trimming: 1 base; J trimming: 7 bases; junction bases outside the gene matches: 1. The CDR3 length is 14 residues.

This clonotype was counted only a few times. The rearrangement joins TRBV7-9 to TRBJ2-5; possibly TRBD1 for D (5 bases). The germline V gene encodes CDR1 SEHNR and CDR2 FQNEAQ (reference sequence). CDR3 length equals 13 residues. V was shortened by 1 base and J by 8 bases, with 11 bases between the two germline ends. The CDR3 here is CASSLGSQGTQYF. CDR3 DNA sequence: TGTGCCAGCAGCTTAGGCAGCCAGGGAACCCAGTACTTC.

This sequence joins TRBV7-2 and TRBJ1-1; the match to TRBD1 covers 9 bases. The V gene's germline CDR1 is SGHTA and CDR2 FQGNSA. The CDR3 runs to 14 residues. J gave up 6 bases and V 8 bases, and 10 bases lay outside the gene matches. CDR3 in amino acids: CASGRQGGAPEAFF. Here the CDR3 DNA reads TGTGCCAGCGGGCGACAGGGGGGGGCCCCTGAAGCTTTCTTT.

V gene TRBV5-1 combines with J gene TRBJ2-7; no clear D. Per germline, CDR1 SGHRS and CDR2 YFSETQ. The CDR3 runs 11 residues. The ends were cut back, 3 bases at V and 5 bases at J, with 6 bases in the middle. The CDR3 DNA follows: TGCGCCAGCAGCTCCTTTGACGAGCAGTACTTC. This codes for CASSSFDEQYF.

The rearrangement uses TRBV7-2 and TRBJ2-3; D uncertain. The V gene lost 1 base and the J gene lost 1 base, with 6 bases spanning the gap. The germline V gene encodes CDR1 SGHTA and CDR2 FQGNSA. The CDR3 length is 14 residues. The CDR3 spells CASSLETGTDTQYF. CDR3 coding DNA: TGTGCCAGCAGCTTAGAGACCGGCACAGATACGCAGTATTTT.

This clonotype was seen only a few times. The chain employs TRBV11-2 and TRBJ2-3; the D gene could be TRBD1 or TRBD2 (5 bases each). Trimming removed 4 bases from V and 6 bases from J, with 29 bases in between. This CDR3 spans 19 amino acids. The germline CDR1 and CDR2 sequences are SGHAT and FQNNGV. The CDR3: CASSSGRGSGTGKTDTQYF. The CDR3 coding sequence is TGTGCCAGCAGCTCCGGCCGGGGCTCCGGGACGGGGAAAACGGATACGCAGTATTTT.

This clonotype was picked up a small number of times. The chain employs TRBV28 and TRBJ2-3; D is ambiguous. V gave up 7 bases and J gave up 0 bases, with 5 bases separating them. Looked up from germline, CDR1 is MDHEN and CDR2 is SYDVKM. The CDR3 extends over 12 amino acids. CDR3 in DNA: TGTGCCAGCAAACCTAGCACAGATACGCAGTATTTT. It encodes CASKPSTDTQYF.